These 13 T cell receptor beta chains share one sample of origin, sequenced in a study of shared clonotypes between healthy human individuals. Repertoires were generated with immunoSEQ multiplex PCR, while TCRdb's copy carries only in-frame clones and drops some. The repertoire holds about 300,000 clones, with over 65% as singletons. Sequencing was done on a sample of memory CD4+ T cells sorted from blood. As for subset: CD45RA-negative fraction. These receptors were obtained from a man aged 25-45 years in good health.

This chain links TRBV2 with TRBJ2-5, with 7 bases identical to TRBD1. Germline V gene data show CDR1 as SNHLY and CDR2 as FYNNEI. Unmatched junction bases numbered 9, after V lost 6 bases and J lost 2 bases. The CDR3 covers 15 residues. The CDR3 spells CASRKGGAGQETQYF. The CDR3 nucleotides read TGTGCCAGCAGAAAAGGGGGCGCGGGTCAAGAGACCCAGTACTTC.

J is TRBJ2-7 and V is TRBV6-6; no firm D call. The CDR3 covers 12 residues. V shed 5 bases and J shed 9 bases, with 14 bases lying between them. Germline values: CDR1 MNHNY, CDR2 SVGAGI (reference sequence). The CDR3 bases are TGTGCCAGCAGTATTCCCGACGTGGGGCAGTACTTC. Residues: CASSIPDVGQYF.

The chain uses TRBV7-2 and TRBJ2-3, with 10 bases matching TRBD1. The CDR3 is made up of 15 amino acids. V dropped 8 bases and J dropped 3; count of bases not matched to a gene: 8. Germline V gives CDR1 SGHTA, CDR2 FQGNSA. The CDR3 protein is CASSKDRGETDTQYF. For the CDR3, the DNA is TGTGCCAGCTCTAAGGACAGGGGGGAGACAGATACGCAGTATTTT.

The CDR3, as DNA: TGTGCCAGCAGCTCACGACAGGGCGAGGGTGGAAACACCATATATTTT. It yields the protein CASSSRQGEGGNTIYF. The J gene is TRBJ1-3, the V gene TRBV9; TRBD1 agrees at 7 bases. Germline assignment: CDR1 SGDLS and CDR2 YYNGEE. The CDR3 totals 16 residues. The ends lost 4 bases at V and 3 bases at J; junction bases unmatched: 10.

DNA of the CDR3: TGTGCCAGCAGAACAGGGGTTATGGATGGCTACGAGCAGTACTTC. Translation: CASRTGVMDGYEQYF. V gene TRBV5-7 combines with J gene TRBJ2-7, with TRBD1 identical over 7 bases. TRBV5-7 is designated an ORF whose function remains uncertain. This CDR3 is 15 amino acids long. With V trimmed by 5 bases and J by 3 bases, 11 bases remained unmatched.

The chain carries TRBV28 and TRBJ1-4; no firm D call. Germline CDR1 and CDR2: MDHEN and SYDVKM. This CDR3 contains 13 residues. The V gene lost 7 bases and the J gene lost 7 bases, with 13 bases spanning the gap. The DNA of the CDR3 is TGTGCCAGCATAGGGCAGAGGATTGAAAAACTGTTTTTT. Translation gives CASIGQRIEKLFF.

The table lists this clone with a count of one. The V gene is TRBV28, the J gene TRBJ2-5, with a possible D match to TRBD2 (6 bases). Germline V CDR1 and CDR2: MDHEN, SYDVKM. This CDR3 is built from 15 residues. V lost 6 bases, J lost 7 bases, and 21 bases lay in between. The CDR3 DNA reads TGTGCCAGCAGCCGAAATCGGGGGACTGCGGCGACCCAGTACTTC. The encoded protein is CASSRNRGTAATQYF.

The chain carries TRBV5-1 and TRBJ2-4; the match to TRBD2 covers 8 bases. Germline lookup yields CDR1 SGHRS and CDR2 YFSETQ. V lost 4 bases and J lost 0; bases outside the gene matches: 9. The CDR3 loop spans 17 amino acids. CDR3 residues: CASSPLGRGVAKNIQYF. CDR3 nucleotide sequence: TGCGCCAGCAGCCCCCTTGGGCGGGGGGTAGCCAAAAACATTCAGTACTTC.

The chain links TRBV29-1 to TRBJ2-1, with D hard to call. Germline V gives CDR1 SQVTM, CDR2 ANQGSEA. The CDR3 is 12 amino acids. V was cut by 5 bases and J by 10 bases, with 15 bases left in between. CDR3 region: CSVYRSFEEQFF. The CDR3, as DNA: TGCAGCGTTTATCGCTCGTTTGAGGAGCAGTTCTTC.

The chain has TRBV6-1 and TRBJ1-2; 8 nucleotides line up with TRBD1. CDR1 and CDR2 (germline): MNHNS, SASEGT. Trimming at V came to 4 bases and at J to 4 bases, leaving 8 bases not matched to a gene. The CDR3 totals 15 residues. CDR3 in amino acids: CASSVTGQGGYGYTF. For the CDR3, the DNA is TGTGCCAGCAGTGTAACAGGACAGGGCGGCTATGGCTACACCTTC.

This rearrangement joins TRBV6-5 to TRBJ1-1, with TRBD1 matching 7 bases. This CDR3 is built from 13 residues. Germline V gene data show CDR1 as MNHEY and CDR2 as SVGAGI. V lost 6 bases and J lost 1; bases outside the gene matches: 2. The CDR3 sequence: CASSWDRNTEAFF. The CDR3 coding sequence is TGTGCCAGCAGCTGGGACAGGAACACTGAAGCTTTCTTT.

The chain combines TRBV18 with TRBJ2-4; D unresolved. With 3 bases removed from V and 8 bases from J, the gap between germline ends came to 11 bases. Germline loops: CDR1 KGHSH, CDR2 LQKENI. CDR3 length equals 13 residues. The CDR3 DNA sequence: TGTGCCAGCTCACCCGACCAAGCGTACATTCAGTACTTC. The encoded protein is CASSPDQAYIQYF.

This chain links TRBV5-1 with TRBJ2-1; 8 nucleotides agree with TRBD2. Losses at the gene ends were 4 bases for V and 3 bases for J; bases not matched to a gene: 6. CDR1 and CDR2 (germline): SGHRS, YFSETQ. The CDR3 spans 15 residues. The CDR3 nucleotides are TGCGCCAGCAGCGAGGGTACTAGCGGCTACAATGAGCAGTTCTTC. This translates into CASSEGTSGYNEQFF.